The clone carrying this T cell receptor (beta chain) was observed at least ten times. The data are from a study of Graves' ophthalmopathy and Graves' hyperthyroidism. Stable hyperthyroid donors showed no ophthalmopathy during 18 months follow-up. Germline CDR1 is MDHEN and CDR2 is SYDVKM. This CDR3 has 15 residues. Trimming shortened V by 3 bases and J by 0 bases, and 9 bases separated the two germline ends. RNA transcripts yielded amplified TCR beta CDR3 regions. An initial RT-PCR round employing HTBI primers preceded a second-round multiplex PCR. TCRdb reanalysed the multiplex PCR reads using MiXCR and keeps one entry per CDR3 protein. The data hold around 400,000 distinct CDR3 sequences, with around a fifth observed a single time.

Sequencing was performed on peripheral blood. The chain uses TRBV28 and TRBJ1-3; D gene ambiguous. The TCR was taken from a woman younger than 35 with stable Graves' hyperthyroidism. CDR3 nucleotide sequence: TGTGCCAGCAGTTTGTTCCGGGGCTCTGGAAACACCATATATTTT. It translates to CASSLFRGSGNTIYF.